These T cell receptor beta chains were read from a single sample in a study of T cells in Graves' hyperthyroidism and ophthalmopathy. TCRdb passed the multiplex PCR reads through MiXCR, listing each CDR3 protein once. The repertoire holds under 350,000 distinct CDR3 sequences, with 15% to 20% as singletons. Material: blood. These receptors were obtained from a woman aged 45 to 65 with Graves' hyperthyroidism. Each CDR3 is given with its conserved first and last residue. The order of the fields is V gene, clone size, J gene, CDR3 protein. The size entry is marked missing in some rows and otherwise reads once, few, many or a size class.

>TRBV12-3/TRBV12-4|.|TRBJ2-5
CASSPTGKKETQYF
>TRBV7-9|.|TRBJ2-2
CASSLLDRGFAGELFF
>TRBV12-3/TRBV12-4|many|TRBJ2-1
CASSYRVSYNEQFF
>TRBV9|few|TRBJ1-2
CASSLDENYGYTF
>TRBV19|few|TRBJ2-2
CASSGLADQGLRGELFF
>TRBV28|.|TRBJ1-1
CASSEGLWTEAFF
>TRBV4-1|few|TRBJ2-3
CASSQEGTSSYTQYF
>TRBV20-1|.|TRBJ2-3
CSARAGTSVNSDTQYF
>TRBV9|many|TRBJ1-2
CASSAAGLWDGYTF
>TRBV2|.|TRBJ2-2
CASSEARTSTGELFF
>TRBV19|.|TRBJ1-5
CASSSQPGATNQPQHF
>TRBV5-1|few|TRBJ2-3
CASSLTDRVGDTQYF
>TRBV5-1|few|TRBJ2-3
CASSWQGPDTQYF
>TRBV9|few|TRBJ2-5
CASSVGYQETQYF
>TRBV6-1|many|TRBJ1-2
CASSEAGTAWGYTF
>TRBV7-2|many|TRBJ2-5
CASSRQRETQYF
>TRBV27|few|TRBJ2-3
CASSLTLYRTDTQYF
>TRBV5-1|few|TRBJ1-1
CASSSVIDTEAFF
>TRBV11-3|many|TRBJ1-1
CASSLHGETEAFF
>TRBV6-5|.|TRBJ2-1
CASSYSRGRAIEQFF
>TRBV3-1|many|TRBJ1-4
CASLVKLFF
>TRBV27|many|TRBJ2-1
CASSLSGVNEQFF
>TRBV4-1|.|TRBJ2-6
CASSQLSGTWGWSGANVLTF
>TRBV9|.|TRBJ2-1
CASSVGQTSGRGNEQFF
>TRBV18|many|TRBJ1-1
CASSPLDVDTEAFF
>TRBV24-1|few|TRBJ2-2
CATSGQGAGELFF
>TRBV20-1|.|TRBJ2-5
CSAKRGEWETQYF
>TRBV20-1|many|TRBJ2-5
CSAIQPAPAIDTIQETQYF
>TRBV2|.|TRBJ2-5
CASSAGDGQETQYF
>TRBV30|many|TRBJ2-1
CAWSVQLADEQFF
>TRBV28|many|TRBJ1-1
CASSLLGWTGTNTEAFF
>TRBV2|.|TRBJ2-3
CASSEAREWEADTQYF
>TRBV4-2|many|TRBJ2-3
CASSQDPAGDVYTQYF
>TRBV6-1|few|TRBJ2-3
CASSLRLTDTQYF
>TRBV7-9|.|TRBJ1-5
CASSLAEGGKPQHF
>TRBV28|few|TRBJ2-2
CAIGGGGTGELFF
>TRBV10-3|few|TRBJ2-1
CAISLTGRDNEQFF
>TRBV27|many|TRBJ2-3
CASSSTYADTQYF
>TRBV19|.|TRBJ1-4
CASSTGQKNEKLFF
>TRBV7-2|.|TRBJ2-2
CASSLFATNTGELFF